A single sample is the source of the 7 T cell receptor beta chains below, sequenced in a study of regulatory T cells in long-lasting Graves disease. Time point of the sample: persistent/refractory GD, antithyroid drugs over 5 years with positive TRAb. From RNA extracted from PBMCs, the TCR library was made. Researchers made TCR beta libraries by using iRepertoire HTBI primers and running Arm-PCR on CDR3 regions. TCRdb itself ran the multiplex PCR reads through MiXCR, one entry per CDR3 protein. The sample yields some 280,000 distinct CDR3 sequences, 20% to 25% seen once. This sample comprised peripheral blood mononuclear cells (PBMCs), obtained when the disease was refractory, from a patient treated with antithyroid drugs. The receptors were sampled from a female donor with Graves disease.

The chain joins TRBV7-2 to TRBJ2-1; D gene ambiguous. In germline, CDR1 is SGHTA, CDR2 FQGNSA. The V gene lost 6 bases and the J gene lost 8 bases, with 17 bases spanning the gap. This CDR3 region has 14 residues. Written as DNA, the CDR3 is TGTGCCAGCAGAAAGGAGTTCTTGGGCCATGAGCAGTTCTTC. It specifies CASRKEFLGHEQFF.

This clonotype was counted many times. The genes are TRBV28 and TRBJ1-1, with 9 bases aligning to TRBD1. The CDR3 contains 16 residues. Germline trimming cut 5 bases from V and 1 base from J; bases unmatched to any gene: 8. Germline V lookup: CDR1 MDHEN, CDR2 SYDVKM. The CDR3, as DNA: TGTGCCAGCAGTACGGACAGGGGAGGCTGGAACACTGAAGCTTTCTTT. Protein: CASSTDRGGWNTEAFF. The full variable domain, with the rest looked up from reference TRBV28 and TRBJ1-1, is DVKVTQSSRYLVKRTGEKVFLECVQDMDHENMFWYRQDPGLGLRLIYFSYDVKMKEKGDIPEGYSVSREKKERFSLILESASTNQTSMYLCASSTDRGGWNTEAFFGQGTRLTVV.

This clonotype was detected a few times. This rearrangement joins TRBV28 to TRBJ1-4; 8 bases fit TRBD1. This CDR3 region has 13 residues. With V trimmed by 5 bases and J by 10 bases, 6 bases remained unmatched. Germline-derived CDR1 and CDR2 are MDHEN and SYDVKM. The CDR3 is CASSPGQGTKLFF. DNA of the CDR3: TGTGCCAGCAGTCCAGGACAGGGAACAAAACTGTTTTTT.

With respect to this clonotype: Just one base apart from a much larger clone, this may be a read error. Given the absence of the conserved phenylalanine or tryptophan at the CDR3 end, a read error is likely. The rearrangement uses TRBV7-9 and TRBJ1-1; 10 nucleotides align to TRBD1. V trimming: 4 bases; J trimming: 6 bases; junction bases outside the gene matches: 8. Germline V gene lookup returns CDR1 SEHNR and CDR2 FQNEAQ (reference sequence). The CDR3 consists of 15 residues. CDR3 sequence: CASSSSGTGVPEAFS. CDR3 nucleotide sequence: TGTGCCAGCAGCTCCTCCGGGACAGGGGTACCTGAAGCTTTCTCT.

CDR3 nucleotides: TGTGCCAGCAGTGATGCCAGGTGGGGTTCGGAAGAGCAGTACTTC. Translation gives CASSDARWGSEEQYF. V gene TRBV6-1 combines with J gene TRBJ2-7; D uncertain. The CDR3 covers 15 residues. CDR1 is MNHNS and CDR2 is SASEGT in the germline V gene. V gave up 3 bases and J gave up 7 bases, with 19 bases separating them.

This chain uses TRBV20-1 with TRBJ2-1; 11 bases are a match to TRBD2. The CDR3 extends over 16 amino acids. The germline CDR1 and CDR2 sequences are DFQATT and SNEGSKA (reference sequence). V was pared by 3 bases and J by 3 bases, with 7 bases of the junction left unmatched. The CDR3 reads CSARRLAGRNYNEQFF. CDR3 in DNA: TGCAGTGCTAGGCGACTAGCGGGACGTAACTACAATGAGCAGTTCTTC.

This clonotype has a count of ten or more. The chain couples TRBV7-3 to TRBJ2-5, with D perhaps TRBD1 or TRBD2 (5 bases each). The V end was cut by 5 bases, the J end by 2 bases, with 12 bases between. Germline CDR1 is SGHTA and CDR2 is FQGTGA. The CDR3 has 14 residues. The CDR3 loop reads CASSKTGLQETQYF. In DNA, the CDR3 is TGTGCCAGCAGCAAAACGGGGCTGCAAGAGACCCAGTACTTC. Combining the CDR3 with reference TRBV7-3 and TRBJ2-5 gives the whole variable domain GAGVSQTPSNKVTEKGKYVELRCDPISGHTALYWYRQSLGQGPEFLIYFQGTGAADDSGLPNDRFFAVRPEGSVSTLKIQRTERGDSAVYLCASSKTGLQETQYFGPGTRLLVL.